These 8 T cell receptor beta chains originate from one sample sequenced in a study of cytomegalovirus exposure and HLA in healthy donors. 13 Jbeta primers and 60 Vbeta primers were used for the PCR. Some clones are missing from TCRdb's copy, which holds only in-frame ones; the method was immunoSEQ multiplex PCR. Seen here are approximately 170,000 clones, approximately 71% observed once, and the top ten hold around 4.3%. The material sequenced was PBMCs. The receptors derive from a woman aged 18-29 years in good health and CMV-seropositive.

The CDR3 DNA is TGCAGCGTTGAATGGAGGGACAGGGGTCCCTACGAGCAGTACTTC. Its translation: CSVEWRDRGPYEQYF. This chain links TRBV29-1 with TRBJ2-7; TRBD1 aligns across 10 bases. V was clipped by 2 bases and J by 2 bases; unmatched bases: 6. The CDR3 length is 15 residues. CDR1 and CDR2 from the germline V gene are SQVTM and ANQGSEA.

This clone was counted between two and nine times. The rearrangement joins TRBV12-2 to TRBJ2-7; the table's D call TRBD2 went unverified against the DNA. TRBV12-2 is shown as a pseudogene. The CDR3 consists of 15 residues. CDR3 residues: CASRLAELLSYEQYF. CDR3 nucleotide sequence: TGTGCAAGTCGCTTAGCAGAACTCCTCTCGTACGAGCAGTACTTC.

This clone was counted between two and nine times. This chain joins TRBV27 and TRBJ2-7; 7 bases are a match to TRBD1. Germline V lookup: CDR1 MNHEY, CDR2 SMNVEV (reference sequence). J gave up 6 bases and V 6 bases, and 11 bases lay outside the gene matches. The CDR3 is made up of 14 amino acids. The CDR3 region is CASSDSDRPSEQYF. As DNA, the CDR3 is TGTGCCAGCAGCGACTCGGACAGGCCCTCCGAGCAGTACTTC.

This chain joins TRBV30 and TRBJ1-1, with a tentative D call TRBD1 (5 bases). Trimming removed 7 bases from V and 5 bases from J, with 14 bases in between. There are 12 residues in the CDR3. Germline V gene sequence: CDR1 GTSNPN, CDR2 SVGIG (reference sequence). DNA of the CDR3: TGTGCCTTTGGTCGGGGGGGGACTGAAGCTTTCTTT. Translated, it gives CAFGRGGTEAFF.

In DNA form, the CDR3 reads TGTGCCAGCAGCTTAGGCGGACAGGGCGAGCAGTACTTC. Protein sequence: CASSLGGQGEQYF. This chain uses TRBV7-6 with TRBJ2-7; 8 bases are a match to TRBD1. The V gene end was trimmed by 1 base and the J gene end by 6 bases; junction bases not matched to a gene: 2. Germline values: CDR1 SGHVS, CDR2 FNYEAQ. CDR3 length equals 13 residues. The variable domain in full, with the rest retrieved from reference TRBV7-6 and TRBJ2-7, is GAGVSQSPRYKVTKRGQDVALRCDPISGHVSLYWYRQALGQGPEFLTYFNYEAQQDKSGLPNDRFSAERPEGSISTLTIQRTEQRDSAMYRCASSLGGQGEQYFGPGTRLTVT.

This chain links TRBV6-5 with TRBJ1-4; D not resolved. From germline, CDR1 is MNHEY and CDR2 SVGAGI. V lost 0 bases to trimming and J lost 3 bases, with 5 bases between them. This CDR3 region has 14 residues. CDR3 in DNA: TGTGCCAGCAGTTACTCTGGGCCTAATGAAAAACTGTTTTTT. It yields the protein CASSYSGPNEKLFF.

This clone was counted a few times. The chain recombines TRBV7-9 with TRBJ2-3; unclear D gene. Trimming took 8 bases from V and 4 from J, leaving 10 bases between them. The CDR3 has 12 residues. The germline V gene encodes CDR1 SEHNR and CDR2 FQNEAQ (reference sequence). CDR3 in DNA: TGTGCCAGCCGCCGAAGCCCAGATACGCAGTATTTT. Its protein product is CASRRSPDTQYF.

The rearrangement uses TRBV13 and TRBJ2-1; 12 nucleotides line up with TRBD2. The germline gives CDR1 PRHDT, CDR2 FYEKMQ (reference sequence). The CDR3 has 16 residues. Trimming at V came to 0 bases and at J to 7 bases, leaving 4 bases not matched to a gene. The CDR3 loop is CASSLGTSGSRNEQFF. CDR3 nucleotide sequence: TGTGCCAGCAGCTTAGGGACTAGCGGGAGTCGGAATGAGCAGTTCTTC. The complete variable domain, with remaining parts taken from reference TRBV13 and TRBJ2-1, reads AAGVIQSPRHLIKEKRETATLKCYPIPRHDTVYWYQQGPGQDPQFLISFYEKMQSDKGSIPDRFSAQQFSDYHSELNMSSLELGDSALYFCASSLGTSGSRNEQFFGPGTRLTVL.